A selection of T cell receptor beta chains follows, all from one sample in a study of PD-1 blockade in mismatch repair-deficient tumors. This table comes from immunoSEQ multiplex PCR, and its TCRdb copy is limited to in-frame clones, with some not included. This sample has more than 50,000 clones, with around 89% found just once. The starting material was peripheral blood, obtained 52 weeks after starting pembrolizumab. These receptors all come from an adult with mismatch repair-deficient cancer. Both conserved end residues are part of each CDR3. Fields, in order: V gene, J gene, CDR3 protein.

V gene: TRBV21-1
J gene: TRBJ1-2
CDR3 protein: CASSKARRGGDLFYGYTF

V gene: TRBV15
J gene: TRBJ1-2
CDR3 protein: CATSRGQGVGDYGYTF

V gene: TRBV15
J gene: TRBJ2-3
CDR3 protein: CATSRGREGLIGTQYF

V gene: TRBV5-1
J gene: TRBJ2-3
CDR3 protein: CASSTEPDSTDTQYF

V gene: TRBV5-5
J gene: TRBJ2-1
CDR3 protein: CASSLRQTSSYNEQFF

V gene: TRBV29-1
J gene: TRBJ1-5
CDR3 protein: CSVRDQRDQPQHF

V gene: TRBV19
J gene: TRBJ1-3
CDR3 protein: CASTGPSSGNTIYF

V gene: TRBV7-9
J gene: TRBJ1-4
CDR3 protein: CASSLIRGRKVPNEKLFF

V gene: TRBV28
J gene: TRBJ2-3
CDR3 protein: CASSLLDTQYF

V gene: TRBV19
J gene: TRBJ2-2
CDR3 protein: CASSIGSGNTGELFF

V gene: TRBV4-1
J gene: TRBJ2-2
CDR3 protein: CASSSDPSVRELFF

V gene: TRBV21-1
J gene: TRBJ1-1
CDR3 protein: CASRRTVATHRTEAFF

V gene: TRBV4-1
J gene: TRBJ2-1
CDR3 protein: CASSQVNPSGFSEQFF

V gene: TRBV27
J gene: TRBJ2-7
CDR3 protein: CASSPTSGGEQYF

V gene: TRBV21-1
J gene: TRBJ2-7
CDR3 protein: CASSPRDRCHEQYF

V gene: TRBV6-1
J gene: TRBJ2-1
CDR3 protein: CASSVTGGREQFF

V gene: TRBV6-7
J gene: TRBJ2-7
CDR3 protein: CASTRSGTNLLEQYF

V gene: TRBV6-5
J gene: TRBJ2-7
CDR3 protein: CASSFERYAYEQYF

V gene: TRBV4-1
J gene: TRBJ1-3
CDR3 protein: CASSQDLGDTIYF

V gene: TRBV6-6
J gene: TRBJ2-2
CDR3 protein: CASSYRAGNTGELFF

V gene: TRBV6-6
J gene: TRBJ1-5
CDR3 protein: CASSLQGDSGNQPQHF

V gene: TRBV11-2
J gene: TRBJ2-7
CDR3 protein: CASSLDTAWQGYEQYF

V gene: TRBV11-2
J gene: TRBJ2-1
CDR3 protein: CASSPWGRYEQFF

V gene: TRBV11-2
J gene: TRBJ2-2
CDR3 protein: CASSPLAGNTGELFF

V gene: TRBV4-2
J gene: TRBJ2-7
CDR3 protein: CASSQENIKAYEQYF

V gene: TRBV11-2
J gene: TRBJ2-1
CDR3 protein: CASSLGLAYSYSEQFF

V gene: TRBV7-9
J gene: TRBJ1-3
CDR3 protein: CASSSSRALSGNTIYF

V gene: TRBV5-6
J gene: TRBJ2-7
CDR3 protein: CASSLAALAAYEQYF

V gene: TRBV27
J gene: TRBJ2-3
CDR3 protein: CASTSDPIGYTQYF

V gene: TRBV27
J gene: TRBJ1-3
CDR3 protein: CASSPGVSGNTIYF

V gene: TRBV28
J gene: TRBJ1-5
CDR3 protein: CASSLYIGTGSNQPQHF

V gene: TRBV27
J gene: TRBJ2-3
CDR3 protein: CASRPDGLISTDTQYF